This T cell receptor beta chain was documented in a study of sequential checkpoint blockade in melanoma. Treatment denoted: randomized to nivolumab then ipilimumab (arm A) or the reverse (arm B). CDR1 is GTSNPN and CDR2 is SVGIG in the germline V gene (reference sequence). V lost 0 bases to trimming and J lost 5 bases, with 10 bases between them. CDR3 length equals 13 residues. A few counts support this clone. TCRdb's table, derived via immunoSEQ multiplex PCR, lists solely in-frame clones and lacks some. The table includes 35,000 to 40,000 clones, roughly 32% detected once. The receptor was derived from a human donor with melanoma. This chain links TRBV30 with TRBJ2-5; D remains unclear. The material sequenced was tumor tissue (inferred from file names), taken from a patient given nivolumab and ipilimumab in sequence. CDR3 amino acids: CAWSVGAWETQYF. The DNA of the CDR3 is TGTGCCTGGAGTGTAGGTGCTTGGGAGACCCAGTACTTC.